One sample yielded the 10 T cell receptor beta chains listed below, sequenced in a study of T cells in Graves' hyperthyroidism and ophthalmopathy. What was amplified from RNA transcripts were TCR beta CDR3 regions. Primed by the HTBI set, a first-round RT-PCR was run on the TCR CDR3. Each CDR3 protein is one row after TCRdb ran MiXCR on the multiplex PCR reads. The profile covers 650,000 to 750,000 distinct CDR3 sequences, with 12% to 15% appearing a single time and about 10% taken by the ten largest. Sequencing was carried out using blood. The receptors were sampled from a young woman with Graves' hyperthyroidism.

Many counts were recorded for this clonotype. The chain recombines TRBV28 with TRBJ1-5; D perhaps matches TRBD1 (5 bases). The CDR3 loop spans 17 amino acids. Trimming took 2 bases from V and 1 from J, leaving 15 bases between them. Germline values: CDR1 MDHEN, CDR2 SYDVKM. CDR3 loop: CASSLRLRTLSNQPQHF. CDR3 nucleotide sequence: TGTGCCAGCAGTTTAAGGCTCCGGACATTGAGCAATCAGCCCCAGCATTTT.

This clonotype was found many times. The chain couples TRBV2 to TRBJ1-1; TRBD1 aligns across 7 bases. V shed 8 bases, J shed 1 base, and the junction held 13 bases outside the gene matches. CDR1 is SNHLY and CDR2 is FYNNEI in the germline V gene. The CDR3 has 16 residues. The CDR3 loop is CASQTTPDRANTEAFF. The CDR3 DNA is TGTGCCAGCCAAACGACCCCCGACAGGGCGAACACTGAAGCTTTCTTT.

In this sample, this clonotype turned up a few times. V gene TRBV7-9 combines with J gene TRBJ2-7; 10 bases line up with TRBD2. Germline V lookup: CDR1 SEHNR, CDR2 FQNEAQ (reference sequence). Losses at the gene ends were 3 bases for V and 5 bases for J; bases not matched to a gene: 4. The CDR3 extends over 14 amino acids. The CDR3 spells CASSFPSGRNEQYF. CDR3 sequence (DNA): TGTGCCAGCAGCTTTCCTAGCGGGAGAAACGAGCAGTACTTC.

In this sample, this clonotype turned up a few times. This chain joins TRBV15 and TRBJ2-7; 8 bases are a match to TRBD1. The CDR3 covers 14 residues. Losses at the gene ends were 5 bases for V and 5 bases for J; bases not matched to a gene: 8. Germline V lookup: CDR1 LNHNV, CDR2 YYDKDF (reference sequence). CDR3 sequence reads: CATSRSQGANEQYF. The DNA of the CDR3 is TGTGCCACCAGCCGTTCCCAGGGGGCGAACGAGCAGTACTTC.

The sample holds a few counts of this clonotype. CDR3 nucleotides: TGTGCCAGCAGTTACACAGGACAGGGGAACGGCGAGCAGTACTTC. Its protein is CASSYTGQGNGEQYF. This chain connects TRBV6-6 to TRBJ2-7; TRBD1 matches at 9 bases. This CDR3 contains 15 residues. Germline CDR1 reads MNHNY; CDR2 reads SVGAGI (reference sequence). V lost 2 bases and J lost 6; bases outside the gene matches: 8.

The chain is built from TRBV2 and TRBJ2-7, with TRBD1 matching over 10 bases. The CDR3 covers 13 residues. V gave up 7 bases and J gave up 5 bases; unmatched junction bases: 5. Per the germline V gene, CDR1 is SNHLY and CDR2 is FYNNEI. The CDR3 reads CASKGTGAHEQYF. In DNA form, the CDR3 reads TGTGCCAGCAAGGGGACAGGGGCCCACGAGCAGTACTTC.

This clonotype was seen repeatedly, ten times or more. The chain links TRBV7-3 to TRBJ2-1; 9 bases agree with TRBD1. This CDR3 has 16 amino acids. The germline V gene encodes CDR1 SGHTA and CDR2 FQGTGA. Germline trimming cut 5 bases from V and 0 bases from J; bases unmatched to any gene: 5. CDR3 region: CASSGTGSSSYNEQFF. Here the CDR3 DNA reads TGTGCCAGCAGCGGGACAGGGAGTAGCTCCTACAATGAGCAGTTCTTC.

The V gene is TRBV6-5, the J gene TRBJ1-1, with 9 bases fitting TRBD1. CDR1 and CDR2 (germline): MNHEY, SVGAGI. With V trimmed by 2 bases and J by 4 bases, 5 bases remained unmatched. The CDR3 is 15 amino acids. Here the CDR3 DNA reads TGTGCCAGCAGTTACCCGGGACAGGGCTTCACTGAAGCTTTCTTT. Protein sequence: CASSYPGQGFTEAFF.

The chain couples TRBV27 to TRBJ2-3, with 7 bases aligning to TRBD2. Germline CDR1 is MNHEY and CDR2 is SMNVEV (reference sequence). Trimming at V came to 2 bases and at J to 2 bases, leaving 4 bases not matched to a gene. The CDR3 contains 15 residues. Written as DNA, the CDR3 is TGTGCCAGCAGTTTAGCGGGAGAATACACAGATACGCAGTATTTT. It yields the protein CASSLAGEYTDTQYF.

The sample holds many counts of this clonotype. The V gene is TRBV20-1, the J gene TRBJ2-3, with D unclear. The CDR3 sequence is 12 residues long. V was clipped by 3 bases and J by 6 bases, with 10 bases between them. CDR1 is DFQATT, CDR2 SNEGSKA, per germline (reference sequence). The CDR3 coding sequence is TGCAGTGCTAGTGAGCTCGGGGATACGCAGTATTTT. It translates to CSASELGDTQYF.